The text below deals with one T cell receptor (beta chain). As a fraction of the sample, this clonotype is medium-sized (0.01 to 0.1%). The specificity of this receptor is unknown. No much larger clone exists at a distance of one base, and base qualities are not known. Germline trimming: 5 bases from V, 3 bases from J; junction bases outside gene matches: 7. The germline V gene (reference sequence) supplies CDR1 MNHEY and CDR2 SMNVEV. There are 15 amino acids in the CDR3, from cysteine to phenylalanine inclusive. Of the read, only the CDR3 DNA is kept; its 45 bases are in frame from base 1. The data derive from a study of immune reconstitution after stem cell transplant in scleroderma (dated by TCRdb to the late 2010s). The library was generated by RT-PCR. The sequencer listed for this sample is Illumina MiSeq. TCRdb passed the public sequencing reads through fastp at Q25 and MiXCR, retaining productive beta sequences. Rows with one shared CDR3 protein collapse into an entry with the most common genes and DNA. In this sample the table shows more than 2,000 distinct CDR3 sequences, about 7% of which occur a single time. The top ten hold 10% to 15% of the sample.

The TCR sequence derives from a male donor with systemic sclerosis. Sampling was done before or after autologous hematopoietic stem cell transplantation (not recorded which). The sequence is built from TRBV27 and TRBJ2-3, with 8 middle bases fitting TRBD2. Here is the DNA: TGTGCCAGCAGTCGGGGGGGGGTTCGAACAGATACGCAGTATTTT. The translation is CASSRGGVRTDTQYF.